This T cell receptor (beta chain) derives from a study of CD8+ T cells in alopecia areata. Treatment indicated: oral pan-JAK inhibitor, 5-10 mg twice daily. The authors extracted RNA and reverse transcribed it into cDNA as the sequencing template. Here immunoSEQ multiplex PCR was the method, and the copy in TCRdb shows in-frame clones only, minus some. The sample carries 150,000 to 200,000 clones, roughly two thirds recorded once. This clone was counted a single time. Source: CD4+ T cells sorted from blood, taken at week 4, from a patient treated with tofacitinib. The sequence came from a human donor with alopecia areata.

The CDR3: CSGGTANTGELFF. CDR3 nucleotides: TGCAGCGGTGGGACAGCGAACACCGGGGAGCTGTTTTTT. The chain links TRBV29-1 to TRBJ2-2, with TRBD1 matching over 7 bases. The germline gives CDR1 SQVTM, CDR2 ANQGSEA. Unmatched junction bases numbered 2, after V lost 7 bases and J lost 0 bases. The CDR3 runs to 13 residues.